The present entry profiles one T cell receptor beta chain with its context. This entry comes from a study of shared clonotypes between healthy human individuals. The germline V gene encodes CDR1 ENHRY and CDR2 SYGVKD. The CDR3 is 16 amino acids. V lost 6 bases to trimming and J lost 2 bases, with 20 bases between them. The naive CD8 population came from CD45RO-negative cells selected for CCR7, without terminally differentiated effector memory CD45RA+ cells. Libraries were prepared by immunoSEQ multiplex PCR; TCRdb keeps only in-frame clonotypes and omits some of them. In the table there are approximately 2,000,000 clones, 85% to 95% of which are singletons.

The sequence was collected from a man aged 18 to 30 in good health. Some clones in this sample may be carry-over from other donors' samples. The V and J genes are TRBV10-3 and TRBJ2-7; perhaps D is TRBD1 or TRBD2 (5 bases each). Specimen: naive CD8+ T cells from PBMCs. As DNA, the CDR3 is TGTGCCATCAGAGAGGGACCCTCCGGGGTGACCTACGAGCAGTACTTC. Its translation is CAIREGPSGVTYEQYF.